These 27 T cell receptor beta chains originate from one sample sequenced in a study of T cell responses to AZD1222 COVID-19 vaccine. The data were produced by immunoSEQ multiplex PCR, yet TCRdb's version contains in-frame clones alone and is incomplete. The sample carries some 180,000 clones, around nine tenths recorded once. The sample was peripheral blood, taken 28 days after the second AZD1222 dose. All receptors derive from an adult who received the AZD1222 COVID-19 vaccine.

The rearrangement uses TRBV18 and TRBJ2-5; tentatively, D is TRBD2 (5 bases). V lost 2 bases to trimming and J lost 5 bases, with 6 bases between them. Germline CDR1 is KGHSH and CDR2 is LQKENI. This CDR3 has 12 amino acids. CDR3 bases: TGTGCCAGCTCACCATCGGGGGAGACCCAGTACTTC. It specifies CASSPSGETQYF.

The genes are TRBV18 and TRBJ2-1, with TRBD1 matching over 8 bases. With V trimmed by 3 bases and J by 7 bases, 5 bases remained unmatched. Germline values: CDR1 KGHSH, CDR2 LQKENI. The length of the CDR3 is 14 residues. Here the CDR3 DNA reads TGTGCCAGCTCACCGGACAGGGTCCGGAATGAGCAGTTCTTC. Translated: CASSPDRVRNEQFF.

The chain uses TRBV29-1 and TRBJ1-5; 8 bases agree with TRBD1. J was trimmed by 6 bases and V by 4 bases; bases with no gene match: 8. The germline gives CDR1 SQVTM, CDR2 ANQGSEA. CDR3 length: 14 amino acids. Here the CDR3 reads CSVADRAGGQPQHF. CDR3 nucleotides: TGCAGCGTTGCGGACAGGGCAGGAGGTCAGCCCCAGCATTTT.

This clone appeared once. The CDR3 sequence is CACTGVAGGIEETQYF. CDR3 DNA sequence: TGTGCCTGCACGGGGGTAGCGGGGGGTATTGAAGAGACCCAGTACTTC. The chain employs TRBV5-4 and TRBJ2-5; TRBD2 matches at 10 bases. Germline V gene data show CDR1 as SGHNT and CDR2 as YYREEE (reference sequence). The CDR3 sequence is 16 residues long. The trim removed 10 bases at V and 3 bases at J, leaving 15 bases unmatched.

The chain employs TRBV4-2 and TRBJ1-1; a weak D match, TRBD1 (5 bases). The length of the CDR3 is 16 residues. V was trimmed by 0 bases and J by 3 bases, leaving 14 bases between them. Germline CDR1 is LGHNA and CDR2 is YNFKEQ. The CDR3 sequence: CASSQDGAGSDTEAFF. For the CDR3, the DNA is TGTGCCAGCAGCCAAGATGGGGCGGGGTCTGACACTGAAGCTTTCTTT.

The chain employs TRBV5-8 and TRBJ2-5; TRBD2 aligns across 9 bases. Looked up from germline, CDR1 is SGHTS and CDR2 is YDEGEE. This CDR3 is 16 amino acids long. After removal of 4 bases from V and 4 bases from J, the junction contained 11 bases not matched to a gene. The CDR3 DNA follows: TGTGCCAGCAGCCCGGGCAGGGCGGGAGGGCTAGAGACCCAGTACTTC. This gives the protein CASSPGRAGGLETQYF.

V gene TRBV19 combines with J gene TRBJ1-1, with D maybe TRBD1 (6 bases). Germline loops: CDR1 LNHDA, CDR2 SQIVND (reference sequence). The CDR3 runs 15 residues. Trimming cost V 4 bases and J 5 bases, with 17 bases left between them. The CDR3 nucleotides are TGTGCCAGTAGTAGTTGGGAGGGGGGAAGGACTGAAGCTTTCTTT. This encodes CASSSWEGGRTEAFF.

The chain is built from TRBV6-5 and TRBJ2-5; D is unclear. This CDR3 is 12 amino acids long. With 6 bases removed from V and 2 bases from J, the gap between germline ends came to 7 bases. Germline-derived CDR1 and CDR2 are MNHEY and SVGAGI. This CDR3 reads CASSSDQETQYF. CDR3 nucleotide sequence: TGTGCCAGCAGCTCGGATCAAGAGACCCAGTACTTC.

This clone has a handful of counts. The genes are TRBV6-4 and TRBJ2-3; 14 positions agree with TRBD2. The V gene's germline CDR1 is MRHNA and CDR2 SNTAGT. This CDR3 is built from 16 residues. With V trimmed by 0 bases and J by 4 bases, 0 bases remained unmatched. Written as DNA, the CDR3 is TGTGCCAGCAGTGACTCGACTAGCGGGGGGGCAGATACGCAGTATTTT. This translates into CASSDSTSGGADTQYF.

The J gene is TRBJ2-3, the V gene TRBV13; 9 bases fit TRBD2. The germline CDR1 and CDR2 sequences are PRHDT and FYEKMQ (reference sequence). The CDR3 runs to 16 residues. Trimming cost V 2 bases and J 4 bases; bases outside gene matches: 7. The CDR3 DNA reads TGTGCCAGCAGCTTAACGGGACTAGCCGAACCAGATACGCAGTATTTT. Protein: CASSLTGLAEPDTQYF.

This clone has just one count. The gene calls are TRBV5-4 and TRBJ1-2; maybe TRBD1 (5 bases). Trimming pared 0 bases from V and 8 bases from J, leaving 11 bases between. Germline CDR1 SGHNT, CDR2 YYREEE (reference sequence). The CDR3 consists of 13 residues. The CDR3 DNA sequence: TGTGCCAGCAGCTTGGGAGGCCCAGGGGGCTACACCTTC. Amino acids: CASSLGGPGGYTF.

The chain has TRBV2 and TRBJ2-5; a possible D gene is TRBD2 (8 bases). V was clipped by 7 bases and J by 5 bases, with 20 bases between them. The CDR3 extends over 15 amino acids. From germline, CDR1 is SNHLY and CDR2 FYNNEI. CDR3 DNA sequence: TGTGCCAGCACCGAGCGGGGGACAGCCCTTGAGACCCAGTACTTC. Protein product: CASTERGTALETQYF.

The chain carries TRBV27 and TRBJ2-2; D might be TRBD1 (5 bases). The CDR3 loop spans 12 amino acids. Trimming removed 7 bases at V and 6 bases at J, with 9 bases between. The V gene's germline CDR1 is MNHEY and CDR2 SMNVEV (reference sequence). CDR3 bases: TGTGCCAGCAATAGGGGCTCCGGGGAGCTGTTTTTT. It codes for CASNRGSGELFF.

This clone has a single count. The V gene is TRBV4-1, the J gene TRBJ2-1, with D possibly TRBD2 on 6 matching bases. CDR1 is MGHRA and CDR2 is YSYEKL in the germline V gene. V was shortened by 2 bases and J by 5 bases, with 13 bases between the two germline ends. The CDR3 is 15 residues long. This CDR3 is CASSQSDYRDNEQFF. CDR3 coding DNA: TGCGCCAGCAGCCAATCGGACTACCGAGACAATGAGCAGTTCTTC.

The V gene is TRBV7-9, the J gene TRBJ2-2; possible D gene TRBD2, 6 bases. The CDR3 runs to 15 residues. CDR1 is SEHNR and CDR2 is FQNEAQ in the germline V gene (reference sequence). The V end lost 2 bases, the J end lost 6 bases, and 13 bases lay between the germline ends. CDR3 in amino acids: CASSLRRLGAGELFF. CDR3 nucleotides: TGTGCCAGCAGCTTAAGGAGACTAGGGGCCGGGGAGCTGTTTTTT. Variable domain in full (rest from reference TRBV7-9 and TRBJ2-2): DTGVSQNPRHKITKRGQNVTFRCDPISEHNRLYWYRQTLGQGPEFLTYFQNEAQLEKSRLLSDRFSAERPKGSFSTLEIQRTEQGDSAMYLCASSLRRLGAGELFFGEGSRLTVL.

This chain joins TRBV30 and TRBJ1-5, with D uncertain. This CDR3 spans 14 amino acids. Germline values: CDR1 GTSNPN, CDR2 SVGIG (reference sequence). The V end lost 2 bases, the J end lost 3 bases, and 11 bases lay between the germline ends. CDR3 amino acids: CAWSWKTLNQPQHF. The CDR3 DNA reads TGTGCCTGGAGTTGGAAAACCCTCAATCAGCCCCAGCATTTT.

This clone came up once. The V gene is TRBV3-1 (or the pseudogene TRBV3-2), the J gene TRBJ2-3, with 8 bases that match TRBD2. This CDR3 comprises 19 residues. The V and J ends lost 0 bases and 0 bases, in that order; junction bases with no gene match: 11. CDR1 and CDR2 (germline): LGHDT, YNNKEL (reference sequence). CDR3 sequence: CASSQDLGGERISTDTQYF. CDR3 bases: TGTGCCAGCAGCCAAGATCTCGGGGGGGAACGGATTAGCACAGATACGCAGTATTTT.

The chain couples TRBV30 to TRBJ1-2; D remains unclear. Per the germline V gene, CDR1 is GTSNPN and CDR2 is SVGIG (reference sequence). There are 13 residues in the CDR3. The germline V and J ends were trimmed by 3 bases and 0 bases, with 8 bases remaining between them. CDR3 sequence reads: CAWRMGSNYGYTF. The CDR3 coding sequence is TGTGCCTGGAGAATGGGGTCTAACTATGGCTACACCTTC. The full variable domain, its missing parts supplied by reference TRBV30 and TRBJ1-2, is SQTIHQWPATLVQPVGSPLSLECTVEGTSNPNLYWYRQAAGRGLQLLFYSVGIGQISSEVPQNLSASRPQDRQFILSSKKLLLSDSGFYLCAWRMGSNYGYTFGSGTRLTVV.

The rearrangement joins TRBV19 to TRBJ1-5; D might be TRBD1 (6 bases). This CDR3 has 15 residues. CDR1 is LNHDA, CDR2 SQIVND, per germline (reference sequence). Trimming took off 6 bases at V and 2 bases at J, with 14 bases between the two ends. CDR3 nucleotides: TGTGCCAGTAGCCTACAGGGCTTGGGCAATCAGCCCCAGCATTTT. Amino acids: CASSLQGLGNQPQHF.

The chain combines TRBV14 with TRBJ2-7; 7 bases align to TRBD1. CDR3 length: 14 amino acids. V lost 4 bases, J lost 6 bases, and 9 bases stayed unmatched. The V gene's germline CDR1 is SGHDN and CDR2 FVKESK. CDR3 loop: CASSLGQAYGEQYF. CDR3 sequence (DNA): TGTGCCAGCAGCCTCGGACAGGCGTATGGCGAGCAGTACTTC.

This rearrangement joins TRBV6-1 to TRBJ1-4, with D unclear. The V end was cut by 1 base, the J end by 7 bases, with 4 bases between. This CDR3 contains 12 residues. CDR1 and CDR2 (germline): MNHNS, SASEGT. The CDR3 nucleotides are TGTGCCAGCAGTGAAGATCTTGAAAAACTGTTTTTT. It yields the protein CASSEDLEKLFF.

This clone was seen only a few times. This chain uses TRBV4-3 with TRBJ1-3, with no clear D. Looked up from germline, CDR1 is LGHNA and CDR2 is YSLEER. V was cut by 3 bases and J by 0 bases, with 12 bases left in between. CDR3 length: 16 residues. In DNA, the CDR3 is TGCGCCAGCAGCCATGACGACGGGTACTCTGGAAACACCATATATTTT. It is translated as CASSHDDGYSGNTIYF.

The gene calls are TRBV12-2 and TRBJ2-6; TRBD1 is the table's D call and was not checked against the DNA. TRBV12-2 is a listed pseudogene. The CDR3 loop spans 21 amino acids. The DNA for the CDR3 is TGTGCAAGTCGCCCAAAACAATCGACGGGACAGGGGAGATCTGGGGCCAACGTCCTGACTTTC. Protein: CASRPKQSTGQGRSGANVLTF.

The rearrangement uses TRBV5-6 and TRBJ2-7, with D possibly TRBD2 on 6 matching bases. The CDR3 totals 16 residues. V was trimmed by 1 base and J by 9 bases, leaving 23 bases between them. Germline V gene lookup returns CDR1 SGHDT and CDR2 YYEEEE. CDR3 DNA sequence: TGTGCCAGCAGCTTGTATGAAGGTAGCGGAGGTCTGGGGCAGTACTTC. It specifies CASSLYEGSGGLGQYF.

The chain combines TRBV7-8 with TRBJ1-6; 7 bases are a match to TRBD1. Germline-derived CDR1 and CDR2 are SGHVS and FQNEAQ. The CDR3 has 15 residues. V dropped 4 bases and J dropped 11; count of bases not matched to a gene: 11. The CDR3 region has the DNA TGTGCCAGCAGCTCGGTTCGGCAGGGGGTAACACCCCTCCACTTT. Amino acid sequence: CASSSVRQGVTPLHF.

This chain links TRBV21-1 with TRBJ1-2. TRBV21-1 is a pseudogene. The CDR3 is made up of 13 amino acids. The CDR3: CASSGSSNYGYTF. The CDR3, as DNA: TGTGCCAGCAGCGGCAGCTCTAACTATGGCTACACCTTC.

The V call is TRBV3-1 (or the pseudogene TRBV3-2), the J call TRBJ2-7, with D possibly TRBD2 on 5 matching bases. Germline CDR1 reads LGHDT; CDR2 reads YNNKEL (reference sequence). The V end was cut by 2 bases, the J end by 5 bases, with 13 bases between. The CDR3 extends over 14 amino acids. The chain's CDR3 is CASSQYGGGDEQYF. CDR3 in DNA: TGTGCCAGCAGCCAATATGGAGGCGGCGACGAGCAGTACTTC.